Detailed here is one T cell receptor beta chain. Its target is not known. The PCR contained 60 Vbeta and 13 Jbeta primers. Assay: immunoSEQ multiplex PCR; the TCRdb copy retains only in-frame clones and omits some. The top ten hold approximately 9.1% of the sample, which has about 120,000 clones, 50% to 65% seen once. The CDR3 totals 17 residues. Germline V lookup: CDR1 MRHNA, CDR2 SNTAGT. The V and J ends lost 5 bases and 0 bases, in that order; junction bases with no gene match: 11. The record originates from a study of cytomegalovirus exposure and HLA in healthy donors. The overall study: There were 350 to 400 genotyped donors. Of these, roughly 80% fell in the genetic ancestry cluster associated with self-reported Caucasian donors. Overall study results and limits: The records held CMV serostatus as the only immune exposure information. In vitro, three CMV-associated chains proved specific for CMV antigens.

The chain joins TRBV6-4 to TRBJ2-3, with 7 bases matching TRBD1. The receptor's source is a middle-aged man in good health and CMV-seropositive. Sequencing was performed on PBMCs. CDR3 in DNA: TGTGCCAGCAGTCCTACAAGACAGGGCCCTAGCACAGATACGCAGTATTTT. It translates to CASSPTRQGPSTDTQYF.